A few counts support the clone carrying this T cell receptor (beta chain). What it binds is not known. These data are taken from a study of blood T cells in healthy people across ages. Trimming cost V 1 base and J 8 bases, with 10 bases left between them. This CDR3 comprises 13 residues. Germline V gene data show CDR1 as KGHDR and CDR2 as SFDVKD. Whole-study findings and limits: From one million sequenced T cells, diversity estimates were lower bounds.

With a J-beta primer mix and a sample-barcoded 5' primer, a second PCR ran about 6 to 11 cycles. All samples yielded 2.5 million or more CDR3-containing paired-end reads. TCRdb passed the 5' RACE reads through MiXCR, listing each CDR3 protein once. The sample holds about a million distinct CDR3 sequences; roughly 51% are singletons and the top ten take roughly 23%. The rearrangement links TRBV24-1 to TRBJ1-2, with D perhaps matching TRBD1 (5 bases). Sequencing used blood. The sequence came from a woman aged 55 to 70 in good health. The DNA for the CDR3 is TGTGCCACCAGTGATTTCAGGGCTAAGGGCTACACCTTC. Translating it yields CATSDFRAKGYTF.